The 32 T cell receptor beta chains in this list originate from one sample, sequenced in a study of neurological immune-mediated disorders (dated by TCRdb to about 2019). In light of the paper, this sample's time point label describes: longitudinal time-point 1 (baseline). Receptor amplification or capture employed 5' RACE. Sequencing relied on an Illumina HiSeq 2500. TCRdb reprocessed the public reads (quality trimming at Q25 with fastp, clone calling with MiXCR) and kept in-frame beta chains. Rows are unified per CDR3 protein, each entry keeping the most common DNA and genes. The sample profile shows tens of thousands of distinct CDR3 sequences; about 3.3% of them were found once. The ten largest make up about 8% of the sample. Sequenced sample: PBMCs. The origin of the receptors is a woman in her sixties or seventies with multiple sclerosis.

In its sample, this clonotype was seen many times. The CDR3 loop reads CASSRLAGGQGYQETQYF. CDR3 DNA: TGCGCCAGCAGTAGACTTGCGGGGGGGCAGGGGTACCAAGAGACCCAGTACTTC. The chain joins TRBV10-2 to TRBJ2-5; 9 positions agree with TRBD2. Unmatched junction bases numbered 13, after V lost 5 bases and J lost 0 bases. This CDR3 spans 18 amino acids. Looked up from germline, CDR1 is WSHSY and CDR2 is SAAADI.

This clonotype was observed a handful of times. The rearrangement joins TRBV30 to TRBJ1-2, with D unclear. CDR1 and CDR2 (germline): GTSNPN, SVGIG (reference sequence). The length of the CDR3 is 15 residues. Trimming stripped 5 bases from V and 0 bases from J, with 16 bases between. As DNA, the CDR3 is TGTGCCTGGTTCCGAGGTCGGACGACTAACTATGGCTACACCTTC. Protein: CAWFRGRTTNYGYTF.

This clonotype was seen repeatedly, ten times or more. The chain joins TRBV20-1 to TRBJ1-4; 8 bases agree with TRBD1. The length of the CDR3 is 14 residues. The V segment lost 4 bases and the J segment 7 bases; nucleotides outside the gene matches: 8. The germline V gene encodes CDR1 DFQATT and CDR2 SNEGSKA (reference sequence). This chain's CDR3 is CSAKIRDRREKLFF. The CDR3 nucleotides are TGCAGTGCTAAGATCCGGGACAGGCGTGAAAAACTGTTTTTT.

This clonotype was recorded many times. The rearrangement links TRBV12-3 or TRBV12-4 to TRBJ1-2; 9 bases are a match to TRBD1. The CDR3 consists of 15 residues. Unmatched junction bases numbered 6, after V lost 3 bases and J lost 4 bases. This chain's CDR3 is CASSLIGTGSYGYTF. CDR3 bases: TGTGCCAGCAGTTTGATTGGGACAGGGAGCTATGGCTACACCTTC.

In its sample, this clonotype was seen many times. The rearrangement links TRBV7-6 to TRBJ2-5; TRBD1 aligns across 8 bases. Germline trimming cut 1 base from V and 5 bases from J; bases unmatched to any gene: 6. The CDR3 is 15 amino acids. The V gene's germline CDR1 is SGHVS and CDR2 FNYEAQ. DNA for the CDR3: TGTGCCAGCAGCTTAGGGGGGCAGGGGGCTGAGACCCAGTACTTC. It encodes CASSLGGQGAETQYF.

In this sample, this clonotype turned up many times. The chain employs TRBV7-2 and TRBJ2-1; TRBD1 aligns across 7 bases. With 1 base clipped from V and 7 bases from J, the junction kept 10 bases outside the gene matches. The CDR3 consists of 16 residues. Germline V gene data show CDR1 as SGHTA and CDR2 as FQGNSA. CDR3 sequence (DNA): TGTGCCAGCAGCTTAGAGGGGCCAGGGGGTATGAATGAGCAGTTCTTC. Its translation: CASSLEGPGGMNEQFF.

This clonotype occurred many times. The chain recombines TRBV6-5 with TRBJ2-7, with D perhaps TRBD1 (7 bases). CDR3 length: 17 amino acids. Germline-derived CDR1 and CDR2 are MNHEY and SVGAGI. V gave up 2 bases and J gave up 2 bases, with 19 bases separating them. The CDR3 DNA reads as TGTGCCAGCAGTTACCGGATTCGCGGGACAGCAGCCTACGAGCAGTACTTC. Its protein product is CASSYRIRGTAAYEQYF.

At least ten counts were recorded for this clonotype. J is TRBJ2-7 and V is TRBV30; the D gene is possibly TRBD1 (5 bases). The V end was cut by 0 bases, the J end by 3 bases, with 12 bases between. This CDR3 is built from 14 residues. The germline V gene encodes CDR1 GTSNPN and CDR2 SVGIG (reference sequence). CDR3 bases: TGTGCCTGGAGTGTTGGGCAGGGCCGCTACGAGCAGTACTTC. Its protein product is CAWSVGQGRYEQYF.

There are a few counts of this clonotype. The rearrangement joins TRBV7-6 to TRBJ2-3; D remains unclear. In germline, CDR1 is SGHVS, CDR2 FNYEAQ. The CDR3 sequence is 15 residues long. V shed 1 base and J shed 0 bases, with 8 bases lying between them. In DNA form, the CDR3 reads TGTGCCAGCAGCTTAGGATCTTCTAGCACAGATACGCAGTATTTT. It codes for CASSLGSSSTDTQYF.

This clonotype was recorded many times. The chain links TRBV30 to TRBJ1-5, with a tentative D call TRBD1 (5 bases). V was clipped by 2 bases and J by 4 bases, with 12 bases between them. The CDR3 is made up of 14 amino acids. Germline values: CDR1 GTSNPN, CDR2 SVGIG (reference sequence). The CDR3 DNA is TGTGCCTGGAGTCCGGGACGTTCAAATCAGCCCCAGCATTTT. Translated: CAWSPGRSNQPQHF.

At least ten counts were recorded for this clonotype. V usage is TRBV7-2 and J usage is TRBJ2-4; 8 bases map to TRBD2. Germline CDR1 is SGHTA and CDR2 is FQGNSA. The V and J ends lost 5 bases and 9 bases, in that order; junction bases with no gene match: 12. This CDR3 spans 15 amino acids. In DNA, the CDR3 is TGTGCCAGCAGCCCACCCGCGGGGGGTAAGGGCATTCAGTACTTC. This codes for CASSPPAGGKGIQYF. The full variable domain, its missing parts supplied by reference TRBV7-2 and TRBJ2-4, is GAGVSQSPSNKVTEKGKDVELRCDPISGHTALYWYRQSLGQGLEFLIYFQGNSAPDKSGLPSDRFSAERTGGSVSTLTIQRTQQEDSAVYLCASSPPAGGKGIQYFGAGTRLSVL.

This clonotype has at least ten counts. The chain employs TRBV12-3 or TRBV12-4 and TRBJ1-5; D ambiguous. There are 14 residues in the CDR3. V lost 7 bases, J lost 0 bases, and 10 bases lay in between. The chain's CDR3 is CASTWMNSNQPQHF. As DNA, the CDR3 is TGTGCCAGCACCTGGATGAATAGCAATCAGCCCCAGCATTTT.

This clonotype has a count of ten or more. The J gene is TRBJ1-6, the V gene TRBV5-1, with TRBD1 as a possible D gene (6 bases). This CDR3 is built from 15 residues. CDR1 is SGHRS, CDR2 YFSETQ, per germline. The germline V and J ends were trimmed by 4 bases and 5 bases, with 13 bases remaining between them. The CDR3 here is CASSGWDTDNSPLHF. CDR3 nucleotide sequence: TGCGCCAGCAGCGGCTGGGACACAGATAATTCACCCCTCCACTTT.

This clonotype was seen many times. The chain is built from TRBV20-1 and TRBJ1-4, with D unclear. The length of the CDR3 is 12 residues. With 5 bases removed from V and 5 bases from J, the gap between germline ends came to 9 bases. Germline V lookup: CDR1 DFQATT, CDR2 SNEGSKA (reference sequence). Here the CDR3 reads CSARHQNEKLFF. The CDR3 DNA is TGCAGTGCTCGACACCAAAATGAAAAACTGTTTTTT.

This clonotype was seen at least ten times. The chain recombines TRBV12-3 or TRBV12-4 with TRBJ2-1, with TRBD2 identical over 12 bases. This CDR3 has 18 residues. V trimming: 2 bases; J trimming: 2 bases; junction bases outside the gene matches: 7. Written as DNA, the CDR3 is TGTGCCAGCAGTTTAAGTCTAGCGGGGGGGATAACCTACAATGAGCAGTTCTTC. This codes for CASSLSLAGGITYNEQFF.

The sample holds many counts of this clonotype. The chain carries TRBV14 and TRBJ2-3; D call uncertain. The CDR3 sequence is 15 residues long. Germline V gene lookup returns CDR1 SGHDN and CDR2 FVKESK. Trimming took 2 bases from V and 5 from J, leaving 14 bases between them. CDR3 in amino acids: CASSQRALSIDTQYF. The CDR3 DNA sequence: TGTGCCAGCAGCCAACGGGCGCTATCAATAGATACGCAGTATTTT.

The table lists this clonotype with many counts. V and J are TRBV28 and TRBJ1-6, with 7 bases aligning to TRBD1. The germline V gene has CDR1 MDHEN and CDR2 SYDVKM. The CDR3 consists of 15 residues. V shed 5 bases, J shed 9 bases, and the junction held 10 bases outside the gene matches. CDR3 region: CASSVGDRESSPLHF. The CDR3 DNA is TGTGCCAGCAGTGTAGGAGACAGGGAGAGTTCACCCCTCCACTTT.

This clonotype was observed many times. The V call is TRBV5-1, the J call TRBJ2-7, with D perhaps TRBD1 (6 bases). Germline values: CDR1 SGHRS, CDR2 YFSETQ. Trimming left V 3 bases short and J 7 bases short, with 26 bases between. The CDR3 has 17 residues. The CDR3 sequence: CASSSGAGAHTWREQYF. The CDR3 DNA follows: TGCGCCAGCAGCTCAGGCGCAGGGGCCCATACCTGGCGAGAGCAGTACTTC.

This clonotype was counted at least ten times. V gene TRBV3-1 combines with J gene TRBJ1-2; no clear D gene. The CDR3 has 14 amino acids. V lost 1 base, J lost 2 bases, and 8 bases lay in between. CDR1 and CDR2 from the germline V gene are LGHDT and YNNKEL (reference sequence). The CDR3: CASSQGNSNYGYTF. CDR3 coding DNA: TGTGCCAGCAGCCAAGGGAACAGCAACTATGGCTACACCTTC. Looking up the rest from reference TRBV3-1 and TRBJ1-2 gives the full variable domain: DTAVSQTPKYLVTQMGNDKSIKCEQNLGHDTMYWYKQDSKKFLKIMFSYNNKELIINETVPNRFSPKSPDKAHLNLHINSLELGDSAVYFCASSQGNSNYGYTFGSGTRLTVV.

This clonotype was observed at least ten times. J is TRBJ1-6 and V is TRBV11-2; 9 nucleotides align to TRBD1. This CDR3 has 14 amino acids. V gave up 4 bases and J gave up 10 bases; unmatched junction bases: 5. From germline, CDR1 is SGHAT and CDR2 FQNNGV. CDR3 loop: CASSSGTGLSPLHF. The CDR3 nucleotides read TGTGCCAGCAGCTCCGGGACAGGGCTCTCACCCCTCCACTTT.

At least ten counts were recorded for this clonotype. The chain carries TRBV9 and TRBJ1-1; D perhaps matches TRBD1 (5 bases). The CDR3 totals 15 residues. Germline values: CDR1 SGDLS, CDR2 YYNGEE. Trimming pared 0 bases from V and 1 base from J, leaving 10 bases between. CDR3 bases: TGTGCCAGCAGCGTAGTCCCAGGGAAGAACACTGAAGCTTTCTTT. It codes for CASSVVPGKNTEAFF.

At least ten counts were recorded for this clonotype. The CDR3, as DNA: TGTGCTAGTGGTTTGGATCAGGGGGCCGTCTATGGCTACACCTTC. Translating it yields CASGLDQGAVYGYTF. The chain carries TRBV12-5 and TRBJ1-2; 8 bases are shared with TRBD1. The V and J ends lost 1 base and 4 bases, in that order; junction bases with no gene match: 5. CDR1 LGHNT and CDR2 FRNRAP come from the germline V gene. This CDR3 contains 15 residues.

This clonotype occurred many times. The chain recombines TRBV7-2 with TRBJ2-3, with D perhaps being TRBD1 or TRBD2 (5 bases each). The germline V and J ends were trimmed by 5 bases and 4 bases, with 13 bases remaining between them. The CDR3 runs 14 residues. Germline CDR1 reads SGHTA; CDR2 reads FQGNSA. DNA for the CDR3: TGTGCCAGCAGCAACCCCGGGGCCCCAGATACGCAGTATTTT. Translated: CASSNPGAPDTQYF. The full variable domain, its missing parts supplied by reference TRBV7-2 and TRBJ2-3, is GAGVSQSPSNKVTEKGKDVELRCDPISGHTALYWYRQSLGQGLEFLIYFQGNSAPDKSGLPSDRFSAERTGGSVSTLTIQRTQQEDSAVYLCASSNPGAPDTQYFGPGTRLTVL.

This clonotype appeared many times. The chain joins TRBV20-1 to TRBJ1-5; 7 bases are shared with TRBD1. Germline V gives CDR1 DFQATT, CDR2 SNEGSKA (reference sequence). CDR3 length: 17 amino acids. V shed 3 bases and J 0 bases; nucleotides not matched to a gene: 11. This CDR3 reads CSASRSGQPYSNQPQHF. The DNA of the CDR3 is TGCAGTGCTAGCCGCTCGGGACAGCCTTATAGCAATCAGCCCCAGCATTTT.

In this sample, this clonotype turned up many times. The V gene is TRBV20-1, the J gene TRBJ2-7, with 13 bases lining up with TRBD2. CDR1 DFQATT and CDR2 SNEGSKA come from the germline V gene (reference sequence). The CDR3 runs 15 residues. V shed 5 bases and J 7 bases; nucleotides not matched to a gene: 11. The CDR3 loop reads CSAAIGTSGAPEQYF. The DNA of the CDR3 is TGCAGTGCTGCGATCGGGACTAGCGGGGCCCCGGAGCAGTACTTC.

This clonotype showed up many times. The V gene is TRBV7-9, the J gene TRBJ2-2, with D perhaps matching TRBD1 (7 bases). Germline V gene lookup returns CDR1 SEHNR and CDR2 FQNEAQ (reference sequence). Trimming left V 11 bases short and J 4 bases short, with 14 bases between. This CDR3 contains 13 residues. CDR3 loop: CAFRQGGTGELFF. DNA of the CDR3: TGTGCCTTTCGACAGGGAGGCACCGGGGAGCTGTTTTTT.

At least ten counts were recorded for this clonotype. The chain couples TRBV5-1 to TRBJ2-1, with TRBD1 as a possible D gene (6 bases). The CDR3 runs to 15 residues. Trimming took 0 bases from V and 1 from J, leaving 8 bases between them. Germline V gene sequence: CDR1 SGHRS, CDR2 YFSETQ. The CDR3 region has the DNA TGCGCCAGCAGCTTGGAGGGGGAGTCCTACAATGAGCAGTTCTTC. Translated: CASSLEGESYNEQFF.

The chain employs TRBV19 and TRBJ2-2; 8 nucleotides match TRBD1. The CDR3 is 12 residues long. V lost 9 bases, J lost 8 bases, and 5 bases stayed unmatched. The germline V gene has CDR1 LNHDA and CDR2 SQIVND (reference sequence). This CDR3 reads CASRQGAGELFF. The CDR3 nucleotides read TGTGCCAGCCGTCAGGGGGCAGGGGAGCTGTTTTTT.

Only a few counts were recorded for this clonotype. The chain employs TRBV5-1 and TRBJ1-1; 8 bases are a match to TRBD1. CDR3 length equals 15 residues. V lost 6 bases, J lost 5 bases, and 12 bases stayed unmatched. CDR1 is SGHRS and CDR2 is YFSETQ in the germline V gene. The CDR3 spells CASMGQGAIGTEAFF. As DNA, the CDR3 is TGCGCCAGCATGGGGCAGGGGGCGATCGGTACTGAAGCTTTCTTT.

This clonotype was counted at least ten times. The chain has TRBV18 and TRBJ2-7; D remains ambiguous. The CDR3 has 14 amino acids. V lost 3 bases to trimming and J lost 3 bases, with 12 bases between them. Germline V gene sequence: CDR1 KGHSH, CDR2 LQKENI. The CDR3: CASSPSQGNYEQYF. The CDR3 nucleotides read TGTGCCAGCTCACCCAGTCAAGGGAACTACGAGCAGTACTTC.

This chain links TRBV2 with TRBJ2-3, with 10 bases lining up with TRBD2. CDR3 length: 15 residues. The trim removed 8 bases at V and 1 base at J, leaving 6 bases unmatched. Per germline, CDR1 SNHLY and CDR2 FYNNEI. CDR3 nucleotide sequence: TGTGCCAGCTGGGTTCTAGCGGGGGGCACAGATACGCAGTATTTT. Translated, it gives CASWVLAGGTDTQYF.

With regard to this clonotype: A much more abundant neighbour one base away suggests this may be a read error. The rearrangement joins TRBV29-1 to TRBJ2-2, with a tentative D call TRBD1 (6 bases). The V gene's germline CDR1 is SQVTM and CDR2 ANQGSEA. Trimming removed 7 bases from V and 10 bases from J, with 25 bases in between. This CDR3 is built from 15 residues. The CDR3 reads CSAHGEGDTQKELFF. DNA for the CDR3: TGCAGCGCCCATGGGGAAGGGGACACACAGAAGGAGCTGTTTTTT.